This is a list of T cell receptor beta chains from one sample in a study of CD4+ T cells in melanoma. Some clones are missing from TCRdb's copy, which holds only in-frame ones; the method was immunoSEQ multiplex PCR. The table lists about 140,000 clones, around 90% of them singletons, with 1.5% to 1.9% in the top ten. The receptors come from a human donor with melanoma. CDR3s include the opening cysteine and the closing phenylalanine or tryptophan. A D gene is named only where the DNA matches it firmly. Rows give clone size only sometimes, using once, few, many, or a class for an expanded clone.

cdr3_aa: CASSLARGLAEQETQYF
cdr3_nt: TGCGCCAGCAGCTTGGCCAGGGGACTAGCGGAACAAGAGACCCAGTACTTC
j_call: TRBJ2-5
v_call: TRBV5-1
d_call: TRBD2
clone_size: NA
cdr3_length: 17

cdr3_aa: CASSLVMGKTQYF
cdr3_nt: TGTGCCAGCAGCTTAGTCATGGGGAAGACCCAGTACTTC
j_call: TRBJ2-5
v_call: TRBV11-3
d_call: NA
clone_size: NA
cdr3_length: 13

cdr3_aa: CAISESRDRGGYTF
cdr3_nt: TGTGCCATCAGTGAGTCGCGAGACAGGGGTGGCTACACCTTC
j_call: TRBJ1-2
v_call: TRBV10-3
d_call: TRBD1
clone_size: NA
cdr3_length: 14

cdr3_aa: CASRRTGGRTEAFF
cdr3_nt: TGTGCCAGCAGGAGGACAGGGGGCAGGACTGAAGCTTTCTTT
j_call: TRBJ1-1
v_call: TRBV27
d_call: TRBD1
clone_size: NA
cdr3_length: 14

cdr3_aa: CASSHPLGGAGVRTQYF
cdr3_nt: TGCGCCAGCAGCCACCCTCTAGGAGGGGCAGGGGTCAGGACCCAGTACTTC
j_call: TRBJ2-5
v_call: TRBV4-1
d_call: NA
clone_size: NA
cdr3_length: 17

cdr3_aa: CASRLGPSTGELFF
cdr3_nt: TGTGCCAGCAGACTCGGACCGAGCACCGGGGAGCTGTTTTTT
j_call: TRBJ2-2
v_call: TRBV5-6
d_call: NA
clone_size: NA
cdr3_length: 14

cdr3_aa: CASSFLYNSPLHF
cdr3_nt: TGTGCCAGTAGCTTTCTATACAATTCACCCCTCCACTTT
j_call: TRBJ1-6
v_call: TRBV19
d_call: NA
clone_size: NA
cdr3_length: 13

cdr3_aa: CAWSVLRTSGGAETQYF
cdr3_nt: TGTGCCTGGAGTGTATTGCGGACTAGCGGGGGGGCAGAGACCCAGTACTTC
j_call: TRBJ2-5
v_call: TRBV30
d_call: TRBD2
clone_size: once
cdr3_length: 17

cdr3_aa: CASSEWGLDTEAFF
cdr3_nt: TGCGCCAGCAGTGAATGGGGTCTGGACACTGAAGCTTTCTTT
j_call: TRBJ1-1
v_call: TRBV10-2
d_call: NA
clone_size: NA
cdr3_length: 14

cdr3_aa: CASSYSGGVDTHF
cdr3_nt: TGTGCCAGCAGTTATTCGGGGGGGGTCGACACGCACTTC
j_call: TRBJ2-4
v_call: TRBV6-6
d_call: TRBD2
clone_size: NA
cdr3_length: 13

cdr3_aa: CASSLYRNNSPLHF
cdr3_nt: TGTGCCAGCAGTTTGTACAGGAATAATTCACCCCTCCACTTT
j_call: TRBJ1-6
v_call: TRBV27
d_call: NA
clone_size: NA
cdr3_length: 14

cdr3_aa: CASSLAPLGYEQYF
cdr3_nt: TGTGCCAGCAGCTTAGCGCCCCTCGGCTACGAGCAGTACTTC
j_call: TRBJ2-7
v_call: TRBV11-2
d_call: NA
clone_size: NA
cdr3_length: 14

cdr3_aa: CASSYLGALNTEAFF
cdr3_nt: TGTGCCAGCAGTTATTTAGGGGCACTGAACACTGAAGCTTTCTTT
j_call: TRBJ1-1
v_call: TRBV6-6
d_call: NA
clone_size: NA
cdr3_length: 15

cdr3_aa: CASSSLGRETQYF
cdr3_nt: TGTGCCAGCAGCTCCTTGGGTAGGGAGACCCAGTACTTC
j_call: TRBJ2-5
v_call: TRBV11-2
d_call: NA
clone_size: NA
cdr3_length: 13

cdr3_aa: CASSLKTGTTEAFF
cdr3_nt: TGTGCCAGCAGTTTAAAGACAGGAACCACTGAAGCTTTCTTT
j_call: TRBJ1-1
v_call: TRBV6-5
d_call: NA
clone_size: NA
cdr3_length: 14

cdr3_aa: CASRTETGYTDTQYF
cdr3_nt: TGCGCCAGCAGGACCGAGACAGGCTACACAGATACGCAGTATTTT
j_call: TRBJ2-3
v_call: TRBV5-1
d_call: NA
clone_size: NA
cdr3_length: 15

cdr3_aa: CASSPQAANYGYTF
cdr3_nt: TGCGCCAGCAGCCCCCAGGCAGCCAACTATGGCTACACCTTC
j_call: TRBJ1-2
v_call: TRBV5-1
d_call: NA
clone_size: NA
cdr3_length: 14

cdr3_aa: CASGLGGSTEAFF
cdr3_nt: TGTGCTAGTGGTTTGGGCGGAAGCACTGAAGCTTTCTTT
j_call: TRBJ1-1
v_call: TRBV12-5
d_call: NA
clone_size: NA
cdr3_length: 13

cdr3_aa: CASSYSSLHNTEAFF
cdr3_nt: TGTGCCAGCAGTTACTCGTCTTTGCACAACACTGAAGCTTTCTTT
j_call: TRBJ1-1
v_call: TRBV6-5
d_call: NA
clone_size: NA
cdr3_length: 15

cdr3_aa: CASCRGQYNEQFF
cdr3_nt: TGTGCCAGCTGCAGGGGGCAGTACAATGAGCAGTTCTTC
j_call: TRBJ2-1
v_call: TRBV18
d_call: TRBD1
clone_size: once
cdr3_length: 13

cdr3_aa: CASRDAQGVAGELFF
cdr3_nt: TGTGCCAGCAGGGATGCACAGGGGGTCGCCGGGGAGCTGTTTTTT
j_call: TRBJ2-2
v_call: TRBV25-1
d_call: TRBD1
clone_size: NA
cdr3_length: 15

cdr3_aa: CASSSTLDSTEAFF
cdr3_nt: TGTGCCAGCAGCTCCACCTTAGACAGTACTGAAGCTTTCTTT
j_call: TRBJ1-1
v_call: TRBV11-2
d_call: NA
clone_size: NA
cdr3_length: 14

cdr3_aa: CASSLPGQGVEKLFF
cdr3_nt: TGTGCCAGCAGTTTACCGGGACAGGGAGTTGAAAAACTGTTTTTT
j_call: TRBJ1-4
v_call: TRBV6-6
d_call: TRBD1
clone_size: NA
cdr3_length: 15

cdr3_aa: CASSLVSPINTEAFF
cdr3_nt: TGCGCCAGCAGCTTGGTAAGCCCGATAAACACTGAAGCTTTCTTT
j_call: TRBJ1-1
v_call: TRBV5-1
d_call: NA
clone_size: NA
cdr3_length: 15

cdr3_aa: CASSRGVTSRSDTQYF
cdr3_nt: TGTGCCAGCAGTAGGGGCGTGACTAGTCGATCAGATACGCAGTATTTT
j_call: TRBJ2-3
v_call: TRBV11-2
d_call: NA
clone_size: NA
cdr3_length: 16

cdr3_aa: CASSQEYSGGLVEQYF
cdr3_nt: TGTGCCAGCAGCCAAGAATATAGCGGGGGTTTAGTCGAGCAGTACTTC
j_call: TRBJ2-7
v_call: TRBV4-2
d_call: TRBD2
clone_size: NA
cdr3_length: 16

cdr3_aa: CASSRDGDLHTDTQYF
cdr3_nt: TGTGCCAGCAGCCGGGATGGGGACCTTCACACAGATACGCAGTATTTT
j_call: TRBJ2-3
v_call: TRBV11-2
d_call: NA
clone_size: NA
cdr3_length: 16

cdr3_aa: CASSLEAADGYTF
cdr3_nt: TGTGCCAGCAGCTTGGAGGCAGCCGATGGCTACACCTTC
j_call: TRBJ1-2
v_call: TRBV5-4
d_call: NA
clone_size: NA
cdr3_length: 13

cdr3_aa: CASSPGTTGEKLFF
cdr3_nt: TGCGCCAGCAGCCCCGGGACTACTGGTGAAAAACTGTTTTTT
j_call: TRBJ1-4
v_call: TRBV5-1
d_call: NA
clone_size: NA
cdr3_length: 14

cdr3_aa: CASSVGTGNYEQYF
cdr3_nt: TGTGCCAGCAGCGTAGGGACAGGGAACTACGAGCAGTACTTC
j_call: TRBJ2-7
v_call: TRBV9
d_call: TRBD1
clone_size: NA
cdr3_length: 14

cdr3_aa: CASSLERPSRDTQYF
cdr3_nt: TGCGCCAGCAGCTTGGAGAGGCCTTCGAGGGATACGCAGTATTTT
j_call: TRBJ2-3
v_call: TRBV5-1
d_call: NA
clone_size: NA
cdr3_length: 15

cdr3_aa: CASSFGQGWDTIYF
cdr3_nt: TGTGCCAGCAGTTTCGGACAGGGATGGGACACCATATATTTT
j_call: TRBJ1-3
v_call: TRBV7-9
d_call: TRBD1
clone_size: NA
cdr3_length: 14

cdr3_aa: CASSVQGAMDTQYF
cdr3_nt: TGCGCCAGCAGCGTACAGGGGGCCATGGATACGCAGTATTTT
j_call: TRBJ2-3
v_call: TRBV5-1
d_call: TRBD1
clone_size: NA
cdr3_length: 14